This T cell receptor (beta chain) was identified in a study of cytomegalovirus exposure and HLA in healthy donors. Background on the study: Some 91 million unique TCRs from HLA-typed donors were held in an early release of data.

Study-level points and caveats: The authors enumerated roughly 180 TCR beta chains as linked to cytomegalovirus. Reported results showed that the classifier diagnosed cytomegalovirus status with high specificity and sensitivity.

This donor's CMV serostatus is unrecorded. Researchers ran the PCR with 60 Vbeta and 13 Jbeta primers. Profiling relied on immunoSEQ multiplex PCR, and the TCRdb table lists in-frame clones only, not all of them. The sample lists around 150,000 clones, around 79% occurring once. For this clone: The antigen remains unidentified.

CDR1 is SGHTA and CDR2 is FQGNSA in the germline V gene. Trimming removed 6 bases at V and 2 bases at J, with 17 bases between. The CDR3 spans 15 residues. Sequenced: PBMCs. The clonotype comes from a human donor in good health. This chain connects TRBV7-2 to TRBJ2-7, with D unclear. CDR3 protein: CASSPTNGFAYEQYF. The DNA of the CDR3 is TGTGCCAGCAGTCCAACCAACGGTTTTGCCTACGAGCAGTACTTC. Looking up the rest from reference TRBV7-2 and TRBJ2-7 gives the full variable domain: GAGVSQSPSNKVTEKGKDVELRCDPISGHTALYWYRQSLGQGLEFLIYFQGNSAPDKSGLPSDRFSAERTGGSVSTLTIQRTQQEDSAVYLCASSPTNGFAYEQYFGPGTRLTVT.